This T cell receptor (beta chain) was identified during a study of CXCR3-negative and CXCR3-positive naive CD8 T cells (dated by TCRdb to about 2019). Background on the whole study: In total, approximately 140 million TRB reads were obtained, which works out to roughly 1.5 +/- 0.3 million reads per library. Diversity and physicochemical repertoire analyses covered around 10 donors pooled from two independent experiments. TRBV-TRBJ cluster analysis included naive subsets from 5 donors and memory cells from 3 donors. General study outcomes and caveats: CXCR3 expression partially decreased after cryopreservation, so most assays used freshly isolated PBMCs. Both naive subsets had comparably high repertoire diversity, while memory CD8+ T cells had much lower repertoire diversity. Naive CXCR3-negative and CXCR3-positive cells from the same donor showed similar TRBV-TRBJ usage, whereas memory cells showed distinct patterns. Because surface CD5, which is linked to self-reactivity in mice, was comparable between the naive subsets, TCR interaction strength was also inferred from the physicochemical properties of TRB CDR3s. Compared with CXCR3-negative naive cells, CXCR3-positive naive cells had TRB CDR3s with higher hydrophobicity (lower Kidera factor 4), lower energy, and higher strength and volume indices.

As to this clonotype: The antigen this receptor binds is unknown.

Sequencer: NextSeq 550. The Human TCR Profiling Kit (MiLaboratory) was used to prepare UMI-labeled 5' RACE TRB cDNA libraries. cDNA synthesis used the entire amount of extracted RNA, and PCR amplification then used the entire amount of cDNA produced. Libraries were prepared in parallel with an identical number of PCR cycles. Per the authors' processing: About 54,000 +/- 9,700 unique UMI-labeled TRB cDNA molecules per library were extracted with MIGEC and MiXCR, with at least two reads per UMI required. An average of roughly 40,000 +/- 10,000 functional in-frame TRB CDR3 nucleotide clonotypes without stop codons was found per library. After downsampling to 5000 UMI-labeled TRB molecules per sample, diversity metrics such as normalized Shannon-Wiener and Chao1 were calculated in VDJtools. VDJtools computed clonotype-size-weighted physicochemical properties of the central five CDR3 residues: interaction energy, strength, volume and Kidera factor 4. TCRdb reprocessed the public reads and reports one entry per CDR3 protein sequence, without DNA. Clone size and V and J calls follow TCRdb, not the original study. The sample has roughly 61,000 distinct CDR3 sequences on record. The ten largest clones add up to roughly 0.5% of the sample.

The cysteine opens and the phenylalanine closes a CDR3 of 11 amino acids. Nucleotide data are not available. The germline V gene encodes CDR1 SQVTM and CDR2 ANQGSEA. For every CD8+ T cell subset, hundreds of thousands of cells were flow-sorted straight into RLT lysis buffer, and each subset was sorted in triplicate. To exclude memory contaminants, naive CD8+ T cells were stringently defined as CD45RO-CCR7+CD27+CD95-. Using standard density gradient centrifugation, peripheral blood mononuclear cells were isolated from buffy coats. Naive CXCR3-negative and CXCR3-positive CD8+ T cells were flow-sorted using a FACSAria III. Total RNA was extracted from sorted cells with an RNeasy Mini Kit.

The rearranged segments are TRBV29-1 and TRBJ2-7. The clonotype comes from a human donor in good health. Some clones in this sample may be carry-over from other donors' samples. The sample was naive CXCR3+ CD8+ T cells from blood. Interpreted using the paper, the cell subset or site label stands for: CD45RO-CCR7+CD27+CD95- naive CD8+ T cells expressing CXCR3 (TNR3+). CDR3 sequence: CSVWAENYQYF.